The clone carrying this TCR beta chain occurred once. This entry comes from a study of blood T cell repertoires in COVID-19. Study-wide background: Sites in the United States, Italy and Spain provided acute and convalescent COVID-19 samples. T cells, B-cell-depleted T cells, or PBMCs supplied cDNA or gDNA.

In the study's own analysis: By means of reference gene primer amplification, nucleated cell counts were estimated. TCRdb's copy holds only in-frame clones and misses some; the assay was immunoSEQ multiplex PCR. V, J and clone size are taken as reported in that table, and D and trimming were inferred from the DNA itself. The data show 25,000 to 35,000 clones, approximately 85% seen once. The sequencing input was peripheral blood. This receptor was taken from a human donor in a cohort sampled during active COVID-19.

Written as DNA, the CDR3 is TGTGCCAGCAGCTTAAGTAGTGCCGATACGCAGTATTTT. Its protein is CASSLSSADTQYF. V and J are TRBV7-3 and TRBJ2-3; D gene uncertain. The length of the CDR3 is 13 residues. V was clipped by 1 base and J by 6 bases, with 8 bases between them. Looked up from germline, CDR1 is SGHTA and CDR2 is FQGTGA. The full variable domain, completed using reference TRBV7-3 and TRBJ2-3, is GAGVSQTPSNKVTEKGKYVELRCDPISGHTALYWYRQSLGQGPEFLIYFQGTGAADDSGLPNDRFFAVRPEGSVSTLKIQRTERGDSAVYLCASSLSSADTQYFGPGTRLTVL.